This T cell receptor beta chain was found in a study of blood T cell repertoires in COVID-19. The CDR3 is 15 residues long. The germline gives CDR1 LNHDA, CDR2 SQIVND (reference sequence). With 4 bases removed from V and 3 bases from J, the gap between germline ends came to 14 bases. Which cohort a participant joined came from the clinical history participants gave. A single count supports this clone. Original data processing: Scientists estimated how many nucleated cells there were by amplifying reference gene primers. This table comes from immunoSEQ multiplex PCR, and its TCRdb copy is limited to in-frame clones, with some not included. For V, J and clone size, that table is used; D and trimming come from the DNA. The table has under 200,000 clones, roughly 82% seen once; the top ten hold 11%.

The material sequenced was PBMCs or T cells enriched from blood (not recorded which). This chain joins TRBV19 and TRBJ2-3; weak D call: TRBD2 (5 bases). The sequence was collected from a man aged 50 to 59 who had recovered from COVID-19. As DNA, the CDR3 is TGTGCCAGTAGTAAGCGGCGGTACGAGACAGATACGCAGTATTTT. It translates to CASSKRRYETDTQYF. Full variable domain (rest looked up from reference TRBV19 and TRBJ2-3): DGGITQSPKYLFRKEGQNVTLSCEQNLNHDAMYWYRQDPGQGLRLIYYSQIVNDFQKGDIAEGYSVSREKKESFPLTVTSAQKNPTAFYLCASSKRRYETDTQYFGPGTRLTVL.